This TCR beta chain was profiled in a study of blood T cell repertoires in COVID-19. Overall study context: The samples span acute and convalescent COVID-19 from the United States, Italy and Spain. Sources were T cells, B-cell-depleted T cells, or PBMCs; the material itself was cDNA or gDNA.

In the source study's methods: Estimated nucleated cell counts came from reference gene primer amplification. The protocol was immunoSEQ multiplex PCR, while the TCRdb copy is restricted to in-frame clones and leaves out a portion. For V, J and clone size, that table is used; D and trimming come from the DNA. The top ten hold about 1.7% of the sample, which has about 90,000 clones, approximately 90% seen once. The CDR3 consists of 17 residues. Between the trimmed V and J ends, which lost 0 bases and 0 bases, there was a span of 15 bases. The V gene's germline CDR1 is SEHNR and CDR2 FQNEAQ (reference sequence).

The V call is TRBV7-9, the J call TRBJ2-7; maybe TRBD1 (6 bases). This TCR came from a human donor with active COVID-19. The donor label of this sample is uncertain. Sequencing was done on a sample of peripheral blood. The CDR3 sequence: CASSLALGGESSYEQYF. The CDR3, as DNA: TGTGCCAGCAGCTTAGCGCTAGGGGGAGAGAGCTCCTACGAGCAGTACTTC. The variable domain in full, completed from reference TRBV7-9 and TRBJ2-7, reads DTGVSQNPRHKITKRGQNVTFRCDPISEHNRLYWYRQTLGQGPEFLTYFQNEAQLEKSRLLSDRFSAERPKGSFSTLEIQRTEQGDSAMYLCASSLALGGESSYEQYFGPGTRLTVT.